The sequence of this T cell receptor beta chain was determined in a study of T-cell reconstitution after alpha-beta-depleted transplantation in children. Regarding the study as a whole: Once a year had passed after transplant, T-cell counts and diversity came mostly from newly produced T cells. Surviving recipient T cells and thymic progenitors produced the high day-60 TCRbeta diversity seen in some patients. Several hundred expanded graft clones reportedly supplied alpha-beta T cells about two months after transplant.

The V end was cut by 5 bases, the J end by 2 bases, with 15 bases between. Germline V gives CDR1 MNHEY, CDR2 SMNVEV (reference sequence). This CDR3 has 15 amino acids. Researchers prepared the TCRbeta library using unique molecular identifiers, the study reports. One entry per CDR3 protein results from TCRdb running MiXCR on the PCR reads. The sample holds hundreds of thousands of distinct CDR3 sequences; 10% are singletons and the top ten take just under 7.5%. This clonotype showed up just a few times. The antigen remains unidentified. Sequenced material: PBMCs, taken before TCRalphabeta/CD19-depleted stem cell transplant. J is TRBJ2-5 and V is TRBV27; no definite D call. The TCR originated in a boy younger than two with acute myeloid leukemia, due to receive a stem cell transplant. CDR3 DNA: TGTGCCAGCAGTAACTATAGGAACTCTCAAGAGACCCAGTACTTC. As protein: CASSNYRNSQETQYF.